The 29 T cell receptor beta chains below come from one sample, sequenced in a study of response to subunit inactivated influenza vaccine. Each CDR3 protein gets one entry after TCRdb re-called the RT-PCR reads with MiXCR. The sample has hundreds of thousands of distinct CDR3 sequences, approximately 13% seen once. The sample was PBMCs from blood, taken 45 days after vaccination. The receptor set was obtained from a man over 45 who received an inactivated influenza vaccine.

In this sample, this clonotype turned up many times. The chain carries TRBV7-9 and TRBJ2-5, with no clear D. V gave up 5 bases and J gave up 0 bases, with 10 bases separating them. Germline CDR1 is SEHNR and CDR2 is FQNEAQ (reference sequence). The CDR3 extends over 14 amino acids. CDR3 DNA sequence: TGTGCCAGCAGCCTCGCCTCGCACCAAGAGACCCAGTACTTC. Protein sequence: CASSLASHQETQYF.

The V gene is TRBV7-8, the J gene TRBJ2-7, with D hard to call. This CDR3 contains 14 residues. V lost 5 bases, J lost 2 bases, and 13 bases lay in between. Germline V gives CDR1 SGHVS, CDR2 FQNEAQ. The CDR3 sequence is CASSPTRRTYEQYF. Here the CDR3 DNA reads TGTGCCAGCAGCCCAACACGGAGAACCTACGAGCAGTACTTC. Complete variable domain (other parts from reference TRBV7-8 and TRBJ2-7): GAGVSQSPRYKVAKRGQDVALRCDPISGHVSLFWYQQALGQGPEFLTYFQNEAQLDKSGLPSDRFFAERPEGSVSTLKIQRTQQEDSAVYLCASSPTRRTYEQYFGPGTRLTVT.

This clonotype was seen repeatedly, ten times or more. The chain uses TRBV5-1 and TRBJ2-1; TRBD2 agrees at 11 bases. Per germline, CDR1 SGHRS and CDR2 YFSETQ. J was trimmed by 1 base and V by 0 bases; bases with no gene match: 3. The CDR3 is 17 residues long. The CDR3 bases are TGCGCCAGCAGCTTGGCTCGGACTAGCGGGTCCTACAATGAGCAGTTCTTC. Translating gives CASSLARTSGSYNEQFF.

The CDR3, as DNA: TGTGCCAGCAGTTATCGTGGGACAGGGGACCCCGGGGAGCTGTTTTTT. Encoded protein: CASSYRGTGDPGELFF. The V and J genes are TRBV6-5 and TRBJ2-2, with TRBD1 matching over 10 bases. J was trimmed by 6 bases and V by 3 bases; bases with no gene match: 7. Per germline, CDR1 MNHEY and CDR2 SVGAGI. This CDR3 contains 16 residues.

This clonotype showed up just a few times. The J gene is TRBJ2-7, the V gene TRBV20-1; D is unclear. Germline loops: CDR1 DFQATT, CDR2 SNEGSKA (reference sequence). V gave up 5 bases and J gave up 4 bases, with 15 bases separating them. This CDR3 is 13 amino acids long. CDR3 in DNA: TGCAGTGCTCGAATTCCCGACGGGTACGAGCAGTACTTC. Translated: CSARIPDGYEQYF.

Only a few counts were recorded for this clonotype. The CDR3 DNA is TGCGCCAGCACCGCAGAGATGAACACTGAAGCTTTCTTT. It codes for CASTAEMNTEAFF. The rearrangement uses TRBV5-1 and TRBJ1-1, with unresolved D. CDR1 SGHRS and CDR2 YFSETQ come from the germline V gene. This CDR3 has 13 residues. The V end lost 6 bases, the J end lost 0 bases, and 9 bases lay between the germline ends.

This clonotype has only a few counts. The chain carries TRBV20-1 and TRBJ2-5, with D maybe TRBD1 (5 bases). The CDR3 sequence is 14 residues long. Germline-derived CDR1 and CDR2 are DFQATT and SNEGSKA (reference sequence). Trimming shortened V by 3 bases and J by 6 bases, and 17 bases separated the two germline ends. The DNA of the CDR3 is TGCAGTGCTAGTCGCGGCAGTTCGGACAAGACCCAGTACTTC. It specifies CSASRGSSDKTQYF.

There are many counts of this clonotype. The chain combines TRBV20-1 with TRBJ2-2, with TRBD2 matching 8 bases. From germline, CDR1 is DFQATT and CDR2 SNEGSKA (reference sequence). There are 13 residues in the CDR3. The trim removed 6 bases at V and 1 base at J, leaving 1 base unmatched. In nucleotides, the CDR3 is TGCAGTGCCCGGGAGGGGAACACCGGGGAGCTGTTTTTT. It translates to CSAREGNTGELFF.

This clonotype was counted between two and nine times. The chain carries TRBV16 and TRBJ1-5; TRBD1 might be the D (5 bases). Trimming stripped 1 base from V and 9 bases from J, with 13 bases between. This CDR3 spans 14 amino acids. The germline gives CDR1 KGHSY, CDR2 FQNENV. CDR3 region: CASSQLAGTSPQHF. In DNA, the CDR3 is TGTGCCAGCAGCCAATTGGCAGGGACGTCGCCCCAGCATTTT. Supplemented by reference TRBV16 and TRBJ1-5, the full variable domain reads GEEVAQTPKHLVRGEGQKAKLYCAPIKGHSYVFWYQQVLKNEFKFLISFQNENVFDETGMPKERFSAKCLPNSPCSLEIQATKLEDSAVYFCASSQLAGTSPQHFGDGTRLSIL.

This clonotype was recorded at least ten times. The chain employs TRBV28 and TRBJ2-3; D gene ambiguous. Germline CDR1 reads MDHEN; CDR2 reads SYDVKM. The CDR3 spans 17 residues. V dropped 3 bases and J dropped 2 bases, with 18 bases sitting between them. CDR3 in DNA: TGTGCCAGCAGTTTCATCGGGTGGGCTAGATACACAGATACGCAGTATTTT. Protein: CASSFIGWARYTDTQYF. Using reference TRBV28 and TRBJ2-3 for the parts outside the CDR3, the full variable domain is DVKVTQSSRYLVKRTGEKVFLECVQDMDHENMFWYRQDPGLGLRLIYFSYDVKMKEKGDIPEGYSVSREKKERFSLILESASTNQTSMYLCASSFIGWARYTDTQYFGPGTRLTVL.

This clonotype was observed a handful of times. CDR3 residues: CASSVWAANTGELFF. In DNA form, the CDR3 reads TGCGCCAGCAGTGTATGGGCAGCGAACACCGGGGAGCTGTTTTTT. The chain joins TRBV5-1 to TRBJ2-2; D is ambiguous. CDR3 size: 15 residues. V was trimmed by 5 bases and J by 0 bases, leaving 11 bases between them. The germline CDR1 and CDR2 sequences are SGHRS and YFSETQ. Drawing the rest from reference TRBV5-1 and TRBJ2-2, the complete variable domain is KAGVTQTPRYLIKTRGQQVTLSCSPISGHRSVSWYQQTPGQGLQFLFEYFSETQRNKGNFPGRFSGRQFSNSRSEMNVSTLELGDSALYLCASSVWAANTGELFFGEGSRLTVL.

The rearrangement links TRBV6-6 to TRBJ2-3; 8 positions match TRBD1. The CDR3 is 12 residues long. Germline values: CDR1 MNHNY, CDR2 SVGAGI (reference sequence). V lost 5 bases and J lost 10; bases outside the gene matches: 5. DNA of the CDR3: TGTGCCAGCAGTCCGGGACAGGTGGCGCAGTATTTT. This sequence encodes CASSPGQVAQYF.

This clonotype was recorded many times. The CDR3 DNA sequence: TGCGCCAGCAGCGACTACGGTTACGAGCAGTACTTC. Protein sequence: CASSDYGYEQYF. The J gene is TRBJ2-7, the V gene TRBV5-1; TRBD2 is a possible D gene (5 bases). V dropped 4 bases and J dropped 4 bases, with 9 bases sitting between them. The germline V gene has CDR1 SGHRS and CDR2 YFSETQ. The CDR3 has 12 residues.

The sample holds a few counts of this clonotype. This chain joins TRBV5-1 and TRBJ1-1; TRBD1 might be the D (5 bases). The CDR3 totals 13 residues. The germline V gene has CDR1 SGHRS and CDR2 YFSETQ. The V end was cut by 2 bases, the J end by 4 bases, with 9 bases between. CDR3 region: CASSFEGTTEAFF. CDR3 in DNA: TGCGCCAGCAGCTTTGAGGGGACCACTGAAGCTTTCTTT.

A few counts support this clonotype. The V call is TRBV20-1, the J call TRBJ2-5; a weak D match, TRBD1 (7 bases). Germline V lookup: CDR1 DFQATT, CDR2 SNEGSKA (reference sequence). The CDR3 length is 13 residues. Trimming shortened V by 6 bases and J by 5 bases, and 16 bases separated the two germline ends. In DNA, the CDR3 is TGCAGTGCCGTGCAGGGGGGCCGGGAGACCCAGTACTTC. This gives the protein CSAVQGGRETQYF.

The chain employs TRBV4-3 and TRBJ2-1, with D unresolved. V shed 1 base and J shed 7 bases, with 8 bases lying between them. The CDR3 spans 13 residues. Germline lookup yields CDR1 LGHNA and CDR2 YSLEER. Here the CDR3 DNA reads TGCGCCAGCAGCCAAGGGTCGTCAAATGAGCAGTTCTTC. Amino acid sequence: CASSQGSSNEQFF.

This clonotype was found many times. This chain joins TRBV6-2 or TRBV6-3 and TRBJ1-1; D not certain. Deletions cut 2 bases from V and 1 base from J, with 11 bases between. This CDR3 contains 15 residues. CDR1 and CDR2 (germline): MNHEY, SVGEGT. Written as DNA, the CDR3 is TGTGCCAGCAGTTACGACTCCGAGGGGAACACTGAAGCTTTCTTT. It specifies CASSYDSEGNTEAFF.

The CDR3 DNA reads as TGTGCCAGCAGCAAGACTAGCGGGGGAGGAGAGACCCAGTACTTC. Its protein is CASSKTSGGGETQYF. The rearrangement uses TRBV7-2 and TRBJ2-5, with 12 bases matching TRBD2. V dropped 5 bases and J dropped 4; count of bases not matched to a gene: 5. CDR3 length: 15 residues. Germline loops: CDR1 SGHTA, CDR2 FQGNSA.

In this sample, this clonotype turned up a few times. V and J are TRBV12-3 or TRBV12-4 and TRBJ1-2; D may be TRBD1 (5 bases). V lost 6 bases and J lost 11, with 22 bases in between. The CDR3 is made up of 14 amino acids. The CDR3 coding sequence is TGTGCCAGCAGCTCCAAGGCGGTTAGGGGAAGGTACACCTTC. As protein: CASSSKAVRGRYTF.

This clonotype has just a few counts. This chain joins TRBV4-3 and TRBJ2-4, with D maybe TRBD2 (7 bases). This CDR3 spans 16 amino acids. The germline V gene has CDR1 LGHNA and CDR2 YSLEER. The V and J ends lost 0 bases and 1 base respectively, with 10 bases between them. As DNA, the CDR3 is TGCGCCAGCAGCCAAGATCGGGGGGCGGCCAAAAACATTCAGTACTTC. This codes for CASSQDRGAAKNIQYF.

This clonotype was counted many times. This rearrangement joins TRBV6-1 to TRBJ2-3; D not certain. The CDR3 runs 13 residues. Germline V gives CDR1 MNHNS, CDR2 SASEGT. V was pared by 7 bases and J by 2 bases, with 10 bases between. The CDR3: CASKGQATDTQYF. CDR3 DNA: TGTGCCAGCAAAGGGCAGGCCACAGATACGCAGTATTTT.

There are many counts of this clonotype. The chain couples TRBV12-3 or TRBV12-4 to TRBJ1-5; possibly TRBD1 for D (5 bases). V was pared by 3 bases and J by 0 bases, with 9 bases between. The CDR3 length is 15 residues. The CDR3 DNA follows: TGTGCCAGCAGTTTTGGGACGGGTAGCAATCAGCCCCAGCATTTT. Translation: CASSFGTGSNQPQHF.

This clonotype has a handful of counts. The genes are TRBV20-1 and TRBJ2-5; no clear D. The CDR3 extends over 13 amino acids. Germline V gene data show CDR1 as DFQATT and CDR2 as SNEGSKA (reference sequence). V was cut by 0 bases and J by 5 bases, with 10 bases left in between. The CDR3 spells CSARECRRETQYF. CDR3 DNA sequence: TGCAGTGCTAGAGAGTGTCGCAGGGAGACCCAGTACTTC.

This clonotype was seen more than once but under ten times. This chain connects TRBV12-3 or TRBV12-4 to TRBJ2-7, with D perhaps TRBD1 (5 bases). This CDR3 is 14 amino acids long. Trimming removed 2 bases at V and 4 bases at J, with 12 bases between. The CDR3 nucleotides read TGTGCCAGCAGTTTATTGGGGCTCGGGTACGAGCAGTACTTC. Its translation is CASSLLGLGYEQYF.

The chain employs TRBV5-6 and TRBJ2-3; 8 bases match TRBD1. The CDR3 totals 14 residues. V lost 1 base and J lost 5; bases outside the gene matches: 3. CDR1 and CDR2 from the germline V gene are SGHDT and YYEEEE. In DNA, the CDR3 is TGTGCCAGCAGCTTGAGACAGGGGTTAGATACGCAGTATTTT. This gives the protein CASSLRQGLDTQYF.

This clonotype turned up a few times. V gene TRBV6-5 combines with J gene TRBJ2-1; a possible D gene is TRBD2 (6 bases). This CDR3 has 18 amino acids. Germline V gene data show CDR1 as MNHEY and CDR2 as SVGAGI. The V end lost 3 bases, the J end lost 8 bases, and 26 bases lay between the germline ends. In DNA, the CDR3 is TGTGCCAGCAGTTATTGGTTCTCCCGGGACTGGTCGGGGGATGAGCAGTTCTTC. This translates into CASSYWFSRDWSGDEQFF.

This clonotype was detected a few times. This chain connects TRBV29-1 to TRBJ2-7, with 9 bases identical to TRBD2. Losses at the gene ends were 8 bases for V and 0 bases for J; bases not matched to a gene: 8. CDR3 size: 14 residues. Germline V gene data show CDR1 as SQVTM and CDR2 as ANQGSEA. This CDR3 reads CSSMREGSSYEQYF. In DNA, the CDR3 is TGCAGCTCTATGCGGGAGGGAAGCTCCTACGAGCAGTACTTC.

CDR3 nucleotides: TGTGCCAGCAGTTCGCTAGCGGGAGAGACTTACAATGAGCAGTTCTTC. Translation gives CASSSLAGETYNEQFF. The J gene is TRBJ2-1, the V gene TRBV28, with TRBD2 identical over 10 bases. Germline CDR1 is MDHEN and CDR2 is SYDVKM. The V gene end was trimmed by 4 bases and the J gene end by 4 bases; junction bases not matched to a gene: 7. This CDR3 is built from 16 residues.

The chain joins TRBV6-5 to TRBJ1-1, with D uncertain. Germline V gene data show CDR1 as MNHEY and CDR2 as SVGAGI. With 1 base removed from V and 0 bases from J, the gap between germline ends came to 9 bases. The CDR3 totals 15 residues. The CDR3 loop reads CASSYYGVVNTEAFF. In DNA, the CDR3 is TGTGCCAGCAGTTACTATGGGGTCGTGAACACTGAAGCTTTCTTT.